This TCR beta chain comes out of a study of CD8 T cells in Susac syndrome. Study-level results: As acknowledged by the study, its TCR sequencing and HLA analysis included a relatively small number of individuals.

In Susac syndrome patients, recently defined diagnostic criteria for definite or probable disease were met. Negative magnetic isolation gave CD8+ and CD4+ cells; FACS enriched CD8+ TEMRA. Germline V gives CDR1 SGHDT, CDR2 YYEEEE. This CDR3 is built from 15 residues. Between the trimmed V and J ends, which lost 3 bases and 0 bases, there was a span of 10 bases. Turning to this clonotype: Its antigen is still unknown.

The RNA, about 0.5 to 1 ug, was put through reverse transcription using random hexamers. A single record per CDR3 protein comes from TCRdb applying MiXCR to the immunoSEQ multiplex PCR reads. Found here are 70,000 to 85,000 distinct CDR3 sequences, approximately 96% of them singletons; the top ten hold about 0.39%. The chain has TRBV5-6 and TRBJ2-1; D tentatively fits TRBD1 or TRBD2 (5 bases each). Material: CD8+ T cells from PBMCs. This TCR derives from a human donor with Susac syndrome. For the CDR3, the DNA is TGTGCCAGCAGCTGGACCGGGACCTCCTACAATGAGCAGTTCTTC. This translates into CASSWTGTSYNEQFF.